These 11 T cell receptor beta chains share one sample of origin, sequenced in a study of T-cell reconstitution after alpha-beta-depleted transplantation in children. The TCRbeta library was prepared with unique molecular identifiers. TCRdb analysed the PCR reads with MiXCR anew, one entry per CDR3 protein. Found here are 400,000 to 450,000 distinct CDR3 sequences, about 40% of them singletons; the top ten hold about 30%. The material was PBMCs, obtained before TCRalphabeta/CD19-depleted stem cell transplant. These receptor sequences come from a girl under 10 years old with aplastic anemia, due to receive a stem cell transplant.

This clonotype was seen only a few times. The chain recombines TRBV5-6 with TRBJ2-7; 12 bases agree with TRBD2. Germline V gene data show CDR1 as SGHDT and CDR2 as YYEEEE. This CDR3 comprises 14 residues. V gave up 3 bases and J gave up 9 bases; unmatched junction bases: 7. CDR3 residues: CASSSGLAGLGQYF. The CDR3, as DNA: TGTGCCAGCAGCTCCGGACTAGCGGGACTGGGGCAGTACTTC.

Only a few counts were recorded for this clonotype. The chain recombines TRBV4-2 with TRBJ2-7; maybe TRBD2 (6 bases). This CDR3 is built from 13 residues. Germline loops: CDR1 LGHNA, CDR2 YNFKEQ. Trimming stripped 1 base from V and 2 bases from J, with 6 bases between. CDR3 loop: CASSQGTTYEQYF. DNA of the CDR3: TGTGCCAGCAGCCAAGGGACTACCTACGAGCAGTACTTC.

The V call is TRBV7-2, the J call TRBJ1-1; tentative D call: TRBD1 (6 bases). V was cut by 5 bases and J by 6 bases, with 10 bases left in between. Germline V gives CDR1 SGHTA, CDR2 FQGNSA. The CDR3 length is 12 residues. CDR3 sequence (DNA): TGTGCCAGCAGCCATCCAGGGGCTGAAGCTTTCTTT. Translated: CASSHPGAEAFF.

To note about this clonotype: This CDR3 fails to terminate in the conserved phenylalanine or tryptophan, so it likely reflects a read error. This chain links TRBV6-5 with TRBJ2-7; maybe TRBD2 (6 bases). The CDR3 extends over 14 amino acids. Per the germline V gene, CDR1 is MNHEY and CDR2 is SVGAGI. The V end was cut by 4 bases, the J end by 5 bases, with 15 bases between. CDR3 residues: CASSSSGEGNEQYI. The CDR3, as DNA: TGTGCCAGCAGTTCCTCGGGGGAAGGTAACGAGCAGTACATC.

The chain is built from TRBV7-2 and TRBJ2-3; 9 bases are a match to TRBD1. Germline V gene data show CDR1 as SGHTA and CDR2 as FQGNSA. V lost 5 bases to trimming and J lost 7 bases; unmatched junction nucleotides: 16. The CDR3 length is 17 residues. The CDR3 loop is CASSVGTGQGGTHTQYF. The CDR3 nucleotides read TGTGCCAGCAGCGTAGGGACGGGACAGGGTGGGACGCATACGCAGTATTTT.

This clonotype was picked up many times. This chain uses TRBV20-1 with TRBJ2-1; D gene uncertain. CDR3 length: 12 residues. The germline CDR1 and CDR2 sequences are DFQATT and SNEGSKA (reference sequence). CDR3 amino acids: CSSVPRYNEQFF. In DNA, the CDR3 is TGCAGCTCGGTCCCACGATACAATGAGCAGTTCTTC.

The chain recombines TRBV28 with TRBJ2-5, with TRBD2 identical over 7 bases. V lost 6 bases, J lost 2 bases, and 3 bases stayed unmatched. The germline gives CDR1 MDHEN, CDR2 SYDVKM. The length of the CDR3 is 13 residues. The CDR3 DNA reads as TGTGCCAGCAGGGGGGGGGGACAAGAGACCCAGTACTTC. Amino acids: CASRGGGQETQYF.

This chain uses TRBV7-2 with TRBJ2-2; D might be TRBD1 (6 bases). Deletions cut 7 bases from V and 2 bases from J, with 11 bases between. This CDR3 region has 14 residues. Germline V gene lookup returns CDR1 SGHTA and CDR2 FQGNSA. The chain's CDR3 is CASMIQGNTGELFF. The CDR3 bases are TGTGCCAGCATGATACAGGGAAACACCGGGGAGCTGTTTTTT. The full variable domain, its missing parts supplied by reference TRBV7-2 and TRBJ2-2, is GAGVSQSPSNKVTEKGKDVELRCDPISGHTALYWYRQSLGQGLEFLIYFQGNSAPDKSGLPSDRFSAERTGGSVSTLTIQRTQQEDSAVYLCASMIQGNTGELFFGEGSRLTVL.

J is TRBJ2-1 and V is TRBV5-5; a weak D match, TRBD1 (5 bases). Trimming took 4 bases from V and 10 from J, leaving 12 bases between them. The CDR3 is 12 amino acids. CDR1 and CDR2 from the germline V gene are SGHKS and YYEKEE (reference sequence). CDR3 in DNA: TGTGCCAGCAGCCAACAGTGGGGCGAGCAGTTCTTC. Amino acids: CASSQQWGEQFF.

The chain employs TRBV6-1 and TRBJ2-5; possibly TRBD2 for D (6 bases). The CDR3 spans 15 residues. The V gene lost 6 bases and the J gene lost 4 bases, with 18 bases spanning the gap. The germline V gene has CDR1 MNHNS and CDR2 SASEGT. CDR3 nucleotides: TGTGCCAGCAGGTCCGGGGGAGATTGGACAGAGACCCAGTACTTC. It codes for CASRSGGDWTETQYF.

This clonotype showed up just a few times. V usage is TRBV6-5 and J usage is TRBJ2-6; D possibly corresponds to TRBD2 (6 bases). The CDR3 is made up of 16 amino acids. The V end was cut by 0 bases, the J end by 2 bases, with 8 bases between. Looked up from germline, CDR1 is MNHEY and CDR2 is SVGAGI. CDR3 sequence: CASSYSRRAGANVLTF. Written as DNA, the CDR3 is TGTGCCAGCAGTTACTCGAGGAGGGCTGGGGCCAACGTCCTGACTTTC.